This TCR beta chain was captured in a study of blood T cell repertoires in COVID-19 (dated by TCRdb to the early 2020s). At the level of the whole study: Samples covering the acute and convalescent phases of COVID-19 were provided by collaborators in the United States, Italy and Spain. Where available, HLA class I and class II types were obtained from metadata supplied by the sample provider rather than from assay-based typing. Deeply sampled blood TCRbeta repertoires from subjects exposed to, actively infected with, or recovered from COVID-19 were included in the dataset. The samples were drawn from two sources: the first 160 participants of the ongoing ImmuneRACE study, and some 1,300 subjects contributed by 6 global collaborators. The prospective study material was composed of cDNA or gDNA derived from T cells, B-cell-depleted T cells, or PBMCs. The repertoires were released in a freely available public database intended as a resource for research on the immune response to SARS-CoV-2. Nearly every sample came with metadata listing a de-identified subject ID, COVID-19 status, age in years and sex.

As for this clone: The target of this receptor is not known. No much larger clone exists at a distance of one base, and base qualities are not known. In the same sample, other DNA sequences code for this CDR3.

CDR1 is given as SQVTM and CDR2 as ANQGSEA, both from the germline V gene. Its CDR3 holds 14 amino acids, cysteine through phenylalanine. Solely the CDR3 DNA is kept, with 42 bases framed from the first base. V ends up 7 bases short and J 5 bases short, with an unmatched junction base count of 8. The immunoSEQ Assay, a bias-controlled multiplex PCR, was used to amplify TCRbeta CDR3 regions from genomic DNA. As for the authors' bioinformatics: The number of nucleated cells in each sample was estimated from the amplification of reference gene primers within the assay. To quantify the absolute abundance of each unique TCRbeta CDR3 rearrangement, sequence reads were collapsed and filtered. Productive Simpson clonality was computed per sample as the square root of Simpson's diversity index over productive rearrangements. In TCRdb, the immuneACCESS table is reduced to in-frame sequences with V and J assigned. These tables do not hold every clone; where another copy was compared, an unresolved V gene accounts for under half, and the others remain unexplained. The V and J calls and the clone size are those of that table, but D and trimming were determined from the DNA. This sample comprises over 65,000 clones, approximately 92% of them detected only once. The top ten hold less than 8.5% of the sample.

The collaborating institutions used their own protocols to collect whole blood in K2EDTA tubes. For TCRbeta analysis, collaborators shipped samples in one of three forms: frozen whole blood, isolated PBMCs, or DNA extracted from either of those sample types. Paper-wide results and their limitations: Clinical and demographic metadata were provided uncurated, with the amount varying by source and participant.

This clonotype was sampled from a human donor in a cohort sampled during active COVID-19. The chain is assembled from TRBV29-1 and TRBJ2-2; 9 middle bases align to TRBD2. The sample was peripheral blood. For the CDR3, the sequence is CSGGGAIDTGELFF. The DNA sequence is as follows: TGCAGCGGCGGGGGGGCTATAGATACCGGGGAGCTGTTTTTT.